One T cell receptor beta chain is described in this entry. The data were taken from a study of blood T cell repertoires in COVID-19. In germline, CDR1 is LGHDT, CDR2 YNNKEL (reference sequence). Trimming left V 1 base short and J 7 bases short, with 19 bases between. CDR3 size: 16 residues. Under the authors' procedure: Estimation of nucleated cell counts relied on the amplification of reference gene primers. Some clones are missing from TCRdb's copy, which holds only in-frame ones; the method was immunoSEQ multiplex PCR. For V, J and clone size, that table is used; D and trimming come from the DNA. The sample lists about 100,000 clones, approximately 93% seen once, with approximately 2.2% in the top ten.

This chain connects TRBV3-1 (or the pseudogene TRBV3-2) to TRBJ1-2; weak D call: TRBD1 (5 bases). This TCR was recovered from a man aged 45-65 years with active COVID-19. The sequencing input was peripheral blood. The CDR3 DNA is TGTGCCAGCAGCCAAGGCCGGGGGGTGAAGCTCCGTGGCTACACCTTC. It encodes CASSQGRGVKLRGYTF.